This TCR beta chain appears in the sequencing data of a study of tumor-infiltrating lymphocytes in primary liver carcinoma. Study-level information: In every tissue type, samples returned a similar yield of roughly 3.5 to 8 million productive TCRbeta reads. Overall study results and limits: Tumor-adjacent and tumor-blood pairs showed less overlap than tumor region pairs. It was in tumors, not blood, that the top-250-clone fraction was significantly higher (p = 0.039).

Bulk tissue was left unsorted, and RNA and DNA were co-extracted from about 19-30 mg of it. For each tumor, five separate regions were sampled. Constant-region priming of about 0.5 ug total RNA yielded TCR beta cDNA. Library construction for TCR beta comprised three nested multiplex PCR rounds performed with slightly modified ARM-PCR. With TRBV1-TRBV30 forward primers and a C-beta reverse primer, the first two PCR rounds were run for about 10 cycles each. TCRdb passed the multiplex PCR reads through MiXCR, listing each CDR3 protein once. The sample records tens of thousands of distinct CDR3 sequences, around 70% being singletons. With regard to this clonotype: As yet, its antigen is unknown.

Per germline, CDR1 MNHNS and CDR2 SASEGT. The CDR3 loop spans 12 amino acids. This TCR came from a man between 35 and 55 years old with primary liver carcinoma and hepatitis B virus infection. The chain has TRBV6-1 and TRBJ2-1; maybe TRBD2 (5 bases). The sequenced sample consisted of liver tumor tissue from sampling region 1. Subset in this sample: tumor region T1, superior pole. The CDR3 spells CASGETYNEQFF. As DNA, the CDR3 is TGTGCGAGCGGTGAAACCTACAATGAGCAGTTCTTC.